This T cell receptor beta chain was obtained from a study of blood T cells in healthy people across ages. CDR3 size: 15 residues. From germline, CDR1 is SGHNT and CDR2 YYREEE (reference sequence). Trimming stripped 4 bases from V and 2 bases from J, with 16 bases between. Next came a second PCR, run for about 7 to 12 cycles, which used a sample-barcoded 5' primer along with a J-beta primer mix. TCRdb processed the 5' RACE reads anew with MiXCR; each CDR3 protein has one entry. The sample includes around 1.5 million distinct CDR3 sequences, 45% to 70% of them seen just once. Sequenced: blood. This receptor was identified in a man younger than 30 in good health. The V gene is TRBV5-4, the J gene TRBJ2-7; D may be TRBD2 (6 bases). This CDR3 reads CASSDTTSPAYEQYF. In DNA form, the CDR3 reads TGTGCCAGCAGCGATACCACTAGCCCAGCCTACGAGCAGTACTTC.